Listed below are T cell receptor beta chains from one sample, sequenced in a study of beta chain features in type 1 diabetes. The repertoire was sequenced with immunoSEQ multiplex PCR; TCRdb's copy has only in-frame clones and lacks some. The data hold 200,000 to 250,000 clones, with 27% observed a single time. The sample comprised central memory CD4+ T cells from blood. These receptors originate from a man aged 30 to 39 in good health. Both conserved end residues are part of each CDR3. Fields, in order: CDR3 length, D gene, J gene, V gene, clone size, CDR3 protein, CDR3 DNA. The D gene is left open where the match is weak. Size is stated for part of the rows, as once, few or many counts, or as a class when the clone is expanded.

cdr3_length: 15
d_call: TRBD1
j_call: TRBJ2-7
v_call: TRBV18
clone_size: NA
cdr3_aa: CASSPGTGSINEQYF
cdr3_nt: TGTGCCAGCTCACCGGGGACAGGGTCAATCAACGAGCAGTACTTC

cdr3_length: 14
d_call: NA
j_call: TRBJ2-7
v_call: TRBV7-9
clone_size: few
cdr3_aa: CASSTPYTYYEQYF
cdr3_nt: TGTGCCAGCAGCACACCTTACACGTACTACGAGCAGTACTTC

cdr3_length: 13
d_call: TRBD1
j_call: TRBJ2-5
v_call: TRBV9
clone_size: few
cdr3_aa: CASSTGVVETQYF
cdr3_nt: TGTGCCAGCAGTACAGGGGTGGTGGAGACCCAGTACTTC

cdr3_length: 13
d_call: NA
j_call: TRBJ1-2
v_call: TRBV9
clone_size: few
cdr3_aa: CASSVDSNYGYTF
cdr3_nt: TGTGCCAGCAGCGTAGACAGTAACTATGGCTACACCTTC

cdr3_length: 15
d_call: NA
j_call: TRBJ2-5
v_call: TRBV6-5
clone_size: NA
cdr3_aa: CASSYSTSGTGTQYF
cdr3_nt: TGTGCCAGCAGTTACTCCACCTCGGGGACGGGGACCCAGTACTTC

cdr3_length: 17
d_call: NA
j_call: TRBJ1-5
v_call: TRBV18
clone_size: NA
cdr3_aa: CASSPRVLVLSNQPQHF
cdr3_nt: TGTGCCAGCTCACCAAGAGTTCTAGTGTTGAGCAATCAGCCCCAGCATTTT

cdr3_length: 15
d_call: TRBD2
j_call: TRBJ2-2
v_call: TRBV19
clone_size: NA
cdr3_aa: CASSIIASGAGELFF
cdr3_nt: TGTGCCAGTAGTATTATCGCTAGCGGGGCCGGGGAGCTGTTTTTT

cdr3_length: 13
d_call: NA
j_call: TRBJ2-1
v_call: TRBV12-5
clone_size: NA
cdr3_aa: CASGLGTYNEQFF
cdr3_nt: TGTGCTAGTGGTTTGGGGACTTACAATGAGCAGTTCTTC

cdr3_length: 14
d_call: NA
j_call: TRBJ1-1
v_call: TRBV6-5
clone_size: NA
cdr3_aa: CASSYGGWETEAFF
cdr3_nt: TGTGCCAGCAGTTATGGCGGATGGGAAACTGAAGCTTTCTTT

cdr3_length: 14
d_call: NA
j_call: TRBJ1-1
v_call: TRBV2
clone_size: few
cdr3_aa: CASSEDNLNTEAFF
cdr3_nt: TGTGCCAGCAGTGAGGACAACCTAAACACTGAAGCTTTCTTT

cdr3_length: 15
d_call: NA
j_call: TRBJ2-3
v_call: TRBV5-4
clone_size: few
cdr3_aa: CASSLEGHGTDTQYF
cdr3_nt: TGTGCCAGCAGCTTGGAGGGGCATGGCACAGATACGCAGTATTTT

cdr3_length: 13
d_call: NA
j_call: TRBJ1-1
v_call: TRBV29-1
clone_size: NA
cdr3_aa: CSVESGTNTEAFF
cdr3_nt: TGCAGCGTTGAATCAGGGACTAACACTGAAGCTTTCTTT

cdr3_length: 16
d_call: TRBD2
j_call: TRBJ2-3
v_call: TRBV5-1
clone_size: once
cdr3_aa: CASSPGTSGGTDTQYF
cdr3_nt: TGCGCCAGCAGCCCCGGGACTAGCGGGGGCACAGATACGCAGTATTTT

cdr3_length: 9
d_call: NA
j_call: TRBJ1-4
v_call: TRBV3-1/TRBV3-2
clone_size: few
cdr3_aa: CWSNEKLFF
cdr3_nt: TGTTGGTCGAATGAAAAACTGTTTTTT

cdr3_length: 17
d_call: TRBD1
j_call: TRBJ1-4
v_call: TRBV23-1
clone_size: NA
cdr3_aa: CASSQISPGTGNEKLFF
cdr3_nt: TGCGCCAGCAGTCAAATTTCTCCCGGGACAGGGAATGAAAAACTGTTTTTT

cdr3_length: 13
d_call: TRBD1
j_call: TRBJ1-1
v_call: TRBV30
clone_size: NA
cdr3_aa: CAWSVEGAREAFF
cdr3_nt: TGTGCCTGGAGTGTAGAGGGGGCACGAGAAGCTTTCTTT

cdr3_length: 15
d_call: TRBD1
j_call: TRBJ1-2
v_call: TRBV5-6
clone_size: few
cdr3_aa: CASRSGGTGGYGYTF
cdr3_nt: TGTGCCAGCAGGTCCGGAGGGACAGGGGGCTATGGCTACACCTTC

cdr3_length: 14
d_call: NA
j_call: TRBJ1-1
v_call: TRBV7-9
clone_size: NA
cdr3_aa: CASSSVSRGTEAFF
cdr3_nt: TGTGCCAGCAGCTCTGTATCCCGGGGCACTGAAGCTTTCTTT

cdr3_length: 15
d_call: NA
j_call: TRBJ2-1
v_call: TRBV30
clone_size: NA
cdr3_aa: CAWSVRRAAYNEQFF
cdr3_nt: TGTGCCTGGAGTGTTAGGCGGGCTGCCTACAATGAGCAGTTCTTC